This T cell receptor beta chain was sequenced during a study of early T cells in non-severe SARS-CoV-2 infection. Individual cDNA molecules each received unique molecular identifiers attached to them. TCRdb reprocessed the 5' RACE reads via MiXCR and lists one record per CDR3 protein. The sample has around 53,000 distinct CDR3 sequences; about 12% are singletons. This clonotype showed up just a few times. Germline values: CDR1 SGDLS, CDR2 YYNGEE. The CDR3 consists of 17 residues. The V gene end was trimmed by 4 bases and the J gene end by 3 bases; junction bases not matched to a gene: 12. The receptor was derived from an adult who was a healthcare worker with PCR-confirmed SARS-CoV-2 infection or an uninfected control (not recorded which). The material was whole blood, obtained at baseline. The chain is built from TRBV9 and TRBJ1-5, with 8 bases aligning to TRBD1. As DNA, the CDR3 is TGTGCCAGCAGCCCGGGACAGGCGAGTGGGGACAATCAGCCCCAGCATTTT. Encoded protein: CASSPGQASGDNQPQHF. The full variable domain, its missing parts supplied by reference TRBV9 and TRBJ1-5, is DSGVTQTPKHLITATGQRVTLRCSPRSGDLSVYWYQQSLDQGLQFLIQYYNGEERAKGNILERFSAQQFPDLHSELNLSSLELGDSALYFCASSPGQASGDNQPQHFGDGTRLSIL.